A selection of T cell receptor beta chains follows, all from one sample in a study of CD4+ T cells in melanoma. Sequencing used immunoSEQ multiplex PCR; TCRdb keeps in-frame clones, though not all of them. Among approximately 15,000 clones, approximately 83% were seen once, and the ten largest hold approximately 6%. The source material was cells from a culture (not recorded whether cultured in vitro). These receptors all stem from a human donor with melanoma. Each CDR3 is given with its conserved first and last residue. A D gene is named only where the DNA matches it firmly. Size values are once, few and many counts, or a class for expanded clones, and some rows have none.

j_call: TRBJ1-1; d_call: -; clone_size: few; cdr3_length: 16; v_call: TRBV27; cdr3_nt: TGTGCCAGCAGTAAGCGGGGGGGGGCGATGAACACTGAAGCTTTCTTT; cdr3_aa: CASSKRGGAMNTEAFF
j_call: TRBJ2-7; d_call: -; clone_size: -; cdr3_length: 15; v_call: TRBV4-1; cdr3_nt: TGCGCCAGCAGCCAAGATCCGGGCGGAACCTACGAGCAGTACTTC; cdr3_aa: CASSQDPGGTYEQYF
j_call: TRBJ1-6; d_call: -; clone_size: once; cdr3_length: 14; v_call: TRBV7-3; cdr3_nt: TGTGCCAGCAGCGCCTTTGGAGGGAATTCACCCCTCCACTTT; cdr3_aa: CASSAFGGNSPLHF
j_call: TRBJ1-2; d_call: -; clone_size: -; cdr3_length: 13; v_call: TRBV4-1; cdr3_nt: TGCGCCAGCAGCCAGATATACAGGGAAGGCTACACCTTC; cdr3_aa: CASSQIYREGYTF
j_call: TRBJ1-4; d_call: -; clone_size: few; cdr3_length: 15; v_call: TRBV7-9; cdr3_nt: TGTGCCAGCAGCTTAGGAGGTCAGTTTAATGAAAAACTGTTTTTT; cdr3_aa: CASSLGGQFNEKLFF
j_call: TRBJ2-3; d_call: -; clone_size: -; cdr3_length: 13; v_call: TRBV6-1; cdr3_nt: TGTGCCAGCAGTAACCCTAGCACAGATACGCAGTATTTT; cdr3_aa: CASSNPSTDTQYF
j_call: TRBJ1-6; d_call: -; clone_size: -; cdr3_length: 13; v_call: TRBV27; cdr3_nt: TGTGCCAGCAGTAGGAACGTTAATTCACCCCTCCACTTT; cdr3_aa: CASSRNVNSPLHF
j_call: TRBJ1-4; d_call: TRBD1; clone_size: -; cdr3_length: 17; v_call: TRBV11-2; cdr3_nt: TGTGCCAGCAGCTTAGCTAGGACAGGGGGCGTTTATGAAAAACTGTTTTTT; cdr3_aa: CASSLARTGGVYEKLFF
j_call: TRBJ1-5; d_call: -; clone_size: -; cdr3_length: 15; v_call: TRBV5-1; cdr3_nt: TGCGCCAGCAGCCGGGAAGGGGACCCTGGGACGCCCCAGCATTTT; cdr3_aa: CASSREGDPGTPQHF
j_call: TRBJ1-2; d_call: TRBD1; clone_size: -; cdr3_length: 15; v_call: TRBV6-5; cdr3_nt: TGTGCCAGCAGTCGGGACAGACTCATTTATGATGGCTACACCTTC; cdr3_aa: CASSRDRLIYDGYTF
j_call: TRBJ2-3; d_call: TRBD2; clone_size: few; cdr3_length: 14; v_call: TRBV2; cdr3_nt: TGTGCCAGCAGTCCGGGACTAGTCGGGGATACGCAGTATTTT; cdr3_aa: CASSPGLVGDTQYF
j_call: TRBJ2-7; d_call: TRBD1; clone_size: -; cdr3_length: 15; v_call: TRBV19; cdr3_nt: TGTGCCAGTAGTAGCCCCGACAGGGGGTCCATCGAGCAGTACTTC; cdr3_aa: CASSSPDRGSIEQYF
j_call: TRBJ2-1; d_call: -; clone_size: -; cdr3_length: 18; v_call: TRBV27; cdr3_nt: TGTGCCAGCAGTTTATTTGGCGTCGACTCCGGGATCGGCGGTGAGCAGTTCTTC; cdr3_aa: CASSLFGVDSGIGGEQFF
j_call: TRBJ1-6; d_call: -; clone_size: -; cdr3_length: 13; v_call: TRBV7-9; cdr3_nt: TGTGCCAGCAGCTTCACGGGAGATTCACCCCTCCACTTT; cdr3_aa: CASSFTGDSPLHF
j_call: TRBJ1-2; d_call: -; clone_size: few; cdr3_length: 13; v_call: TRBV6-6; cdr3_nt: TGTGCCAGCAGTTTACAGTCTGGAGGGGGCTACACCTTC; cdr3_aa: CASSLQSGGGYTF
j_call: TRBJ2-7; d_call: -; clone_size: -; cdr3_length: 14; v_call: TRBV5-1; cdr3_nt: TGCGCCAGCAGCTTCCTTACAGGGAACGACGAGCAGTACTTC; cdr3_aa: CASSFLTGNDEQYF
j_call: TRBJ1-3; d_call: -; clone_size: -; cdr3_length: 17; v_call: TRBV6-1; cdr3_nt: TGTGCCAGCAGTGAATCCCAGTGGTTACCTGCTGGAAACACCATATATTTT; cdr3_aa: CASSESQWLPAGNTIYF